Shown below are 3 T cell receptor beta chains from a single sample sequenced in a study of T cells in Graves' hyperthyroidism and ophthalmopathy. Researchers took RNA transcripts and amplified the TCR beta CDR3 regions from them. First-round RT-PCR of the TCR CDR3 relied on the HTBI primer set. Via MiXCR, TCRdb re-called the multiplex PCR reads, giving one row per CDR3 protein. The profile shows about 250,000 distinct CDR3 sequences, over 20% of them singletons. The sample taken for sequencing was blood. The origin of the receptors is a woman in her 40s with Graves' ophthalmopathy.

This clonotype was seen repeatedly, ten times or more. The rearrangement links TRBV3-1 to TRBJ1-5; possibly TRBD1 for D (5 bases). V was shortened by 0 bases and J by 6 bases, with 6 bases between the two germline ends. There are 13 residues in the CDR3. Per the germline V gene, CDR1 is LGHDT and CDR2 is YNNKEL (reference sequence). The chain's CDR3 is CASSQERGQPQHF. CDR3 DNA: TGTGCCAGCAGCCAAGAAAGGGGTCAGCCCCAGCATTTT.

As concerns this clonotype: Sequence at one end of the junction differs from germline and may be a read error. The chain joins TRBV7-7 to TRBJ1-5; D call uncertain. The CDR3 extends over 15 amino acids. Germline assignment: CDR1 SSHAT and CDR2 FNYEAQ (reference sequence). The CDR3 sequence is CASSLARVGNQPQHF. In DNA form, the CDR3 reads TGTGCTAGCAGCTTAGCACGGGTGGGCAATCAGCCCCAGCATTTT. The variable domain in full, with the rest retrieved from reference TRBV7-7 and TRBJ1-5, is GAGVSQSPRYKVTKRGQDVTLRCDPISSHATLYWYQQALGQGPEFLTYFNYEAQPDKSGLPSDRFSAERPEGSISTLTIQRTEQRDSAMYRCASSLARVGNQPQHFGDGTRLSIL.

Remarks on this clonotype: A much larger clone differs from this one at a single base, so this may be a read error. This chain connects TRBV5-1 to TRBJ2-7; the D is unclear. Germline loops: CDR1 SGHRS, CDR2 YFSETQ. The CDR3 sequence is 15 residues long. Trimming removed 0 bases at V and 4 bases at J, with 14 bases between. The CDR3 coding sequence is TGCGCCAGCAGCTTGGAGGGCTCCCGCGCATACGAGCAGTACGTC. Its protein product is CASSLEGSRAYEQYV.